The T cell receptor (beta chain) described here comes from a study of CD8 T cells in Susac syndrome. TEMRA cells underwent FACS enrichment and CD8+ and CD4+ T cells underwent negative isolation. The germline V gene encodes CDR1 KGHSH and CDR2 LQKENI. V shed 5 bases, J shed 8 bases, and the junction held 12 bases outside the gene matches. The CDR3 covers 16 residues. Random hexamers were used to reverse transcribe the RNA input (about 0.5 to 1 ug). MiXCR was run by TCRdb on the immunoSEQ multiplex PCR reads, yielding one entry per CDR3 protein. The sample carries roughly 110,000 distinct CDR3 sequences, just under 95% recorded once.

Sequencing input: CD8+ T cells from PBMCs. The source of this sequence is a human donor in good health. This chain connects TRBV18 to TRBJ2-1; 10 nucleotides agree with TRBD1. The CDR3 spells CASSFWTGGEPDEQFF. Written as DNA, the CDR3 is TGTGCCAGCTCATTTTGGACAGGGGGTGAACCGGATGAGCAGTTCTTC.